The 32 T cell receptor beta chains listed next were all sequenced from one sample in a study of Graves' ophthalmopathy and Graves' hyperthyroidism. From RNA, the CDR3 regions of TCR beta chains were amplified and sequenced. The authors performed first-round RT-PCR with HTBI primers and then a second-round multiplex PCR. TCRdb re-derived calls from the multiplex PCR reads in MiXCR, one entry per CDR3 protein. The sample has 900,000 to 1,200,000 distinct CDR3 sequences; about 38% are singletons. The source material was peripheral blood or thyroid tissue (not recorded which). Receptors originate from an adult man with Graves' hyperthyroidism.

This clonotype occurred many times. The V gene is TRBV7-8, the J gene TRBJ2-7; the D gene is possibly TRBD2 (6 bases). The CDR3 totals 15 residues. CDR1 and CDR2 from the germline V gene are SGHVS and FQNEAQ. Trimming cost V 3 bases and J 2 bases, with 14 bases left between them. CDR3 amino acids: CASSFPGGGTYEQYF. As DNA, the CDR3 is TGTGCCAGCAGCTTCCCCGGGGGAGGCACCTACGAGCAGTACTTC.

The chain couples TRBV19 to TRBJ2-7; 9 bases fit TRBD2. Germline CDR1 reads LNHDA; CDR2 reads SQIVND (reference sequence). The CDR3 has 11 residues. After removal of 10 bases from V and 6 bases from J, the junction contained 4 bases not matched to a gene. DNA of the CDR3: TGTGCCACCAGCGGGGGGAGCGAGCAGTACTTC. Its translation: CATSGGSEQYF.

The chain carries TRBV7-8 and TRBJ2-7; either TRBD1 or TRBD2 may supply D (5 bases each). CDR3 length equals 13 residues. Germline CDR1 is SGHVS and CDR2 is FQNEAQ. Trimming took 9 bases from V and 6 from J, leaving 18 bases between them. CDR3 residues: CASSYSLGTEQYF. The CDR3 nucleotides read TGTGCCAGTAGTTACTCCCTCGGGACCGAGCAGTACTTC. Full variable domain (missing parts from reference TRBV7-8 and TRBJ2-7): GAGVSQSPRYKVAKRGQDVALRCDPISGHVSLFWYQQALGQGPEFLTYFQNEAQLDKSGLPSDRFFAERPEGSVSTLKIQRTQQEDSAVYLCASSYSLGTEQYFGPGTRLTVT.

A note on this clonotype: A much larger clonotype is one base distant, so this may be a read error. The chain links TRBV29-1 to TRBJ1-1, with D uncertain. Per the germline V gene, CDR1 is SQVTM and CDR2 is ANQGSEA. Trimming stripped 7 bases from V and 2 bases from J, with 11 bases between. The CDR3 sequence is 12 residues long. The CDR3 protein is CSAIYSNTEAFF. In nucleotides, the CDR3 is TGCAGCGCAATTTACAGTAACACTGAAGCTTTCTTT.

This clonotype showed up many times. The chain employs TRBV7-8 and TRBJ1-5; the D gene is possibly TRBD1 (6 bases). V lost 5 bases and J 7 bases, leaving 12 bases between the germline ends. CDR3 length equals 13 residues. Germline-derived CDR1 and CDR2 are SGHVS and FQNEAQ. CDR3 in amino acids: CASSPGGWQPQHF. The CDR3 nucleotides are TGTGCCAGCAGCCCCGGGGGCTGGCAGCCCCAGCATTTT.

A remark on this clonotype: A much larger clone lies one base from this, so it may be a read error. The chain is built from TRBV15 and TRBJ1-6; D is uncertain. Trimming pared 2 bases from V and 8 bases from J, leaving 13 bases between. Germline V gives CDR1 LNHNV, CDR2 YYDKDF (reference sequence). The length of the CDR3 is 15 residues. The CDR3 protein is CATSRTPNCDSPLHF. CDR3 bases: TGTGCCACCAGCAGAACACCTAACTGTGATTCACCCCTCCACTTT.

This clonotype was recorded at least ten times. The chain has TRBV20-1 and TRBJ2-6; TRBD1 agrees at 11 bases. CDR3 length: 17 residues. Germline V gene data show CDR1 as DFQATT and CDR2 as SNEGSKA (reference sequence). The J segment lost 0 bases and the V segment lost 6 bases, leaving 7 bases of the junction unmatched. CDR3 region: CSAPGTGGYSGANVLTF. CDR3 sequence (DNA): TGCAGTGCGCCCGGGACAGGGGGTTACTCTGGGGCCAACGTCCTGACTTTC.

The V gene is TRBV10-3, the J gene TRBJ2-6; 8 bases are a match to TRBD2. The V gene's germline CDR1 is ENHRY and CDR2 SYGVKD. This CDR3 is built from 15 residues. Trimming took 3 bases from V and 4 from J; bases not matched to a gene: 2. CDR3 sequence reads: CAISDSSGGANVLTF. CDR3 coding DNA: TGTGCCATCAGTGACTCTAGCGGGGGGGCCAACGTCCTGACTTTC.

This clonotype was picked up many times. The V and J genes are TRBV20-1 and TRBJ1-1, with D uncertain. This CDR3 is built from 12 residues. Germline V lookup: CDR1 DFQATT, CDR2 SNEGSKA (reference sequence). Trimming took off 0 bases at V and 1 base at J, with 3 bases between the two ends. The CDR3 sequence: CSARDPNTEAFF. The CDR3 DNA reads TGCAGTGCTAGAGATCCGAACACTGAAGCTTTCTTT.

There are many counts of this clonotype. The CDR3 nucleotides are TGTGCCAGCAGCCCCATATCCAGGGGCTCTGGAGAGACCCAGTACTTC. This sequence encodes CASSPISRGSGETQYF. This chain uses TRBV7-2 with TRBJ2-5; possible D gene TRBD1, 6 bases. The length of the CDR3 is 16 residues. V dropped 5 bases and J dropped 4 bases, with 20 bases sitting between them. Germline CDR1 reads SGHTA; CDR2 reads FQGNSA.

With regard to this clonotype: An end of the junction does not agree with germline; a read error may underlie this. J is TRBJ1-2 and V is TRBV10-2; a possible D gene is TRBD1 (6 bases). The CDR3 has 13 residues. Germline V CDR1 and CDR2: WSHSY, SAAADI. The CDR3 here is CASSQSDSYGYTF. CDR3 coding DNA: TGTGCCAGCAGCCAATCGGACAGCTATGGCTACACCTTC.

This clonotype has a count of ten or more. The chain joins TRBV5-1 to TRBJ1-1; D not certain. Germline V gene sequence: CDR1 SGHRS, CDR2 YFSETQ. Trimming took off 1 base at V and 4 bases at J, with 8 bases between the two ends. The CDR3 runs to 13 residues. This CDR3 reads CASSLQVGTEAFF. In nucleotides, the CDR3 is TGCGCCAGCAGCTTGCAGGTGGGCACTGAAGCTTTCTTT.

The CDR3 loop is CAWSHQGARGYEQYF. The CDR3 DNA follows: TGTGCCTGGAGCCACCAGGGGGCGAGGGGCTACGAGCAGTACTTC. This rearrangement joins TRBV30 to TRBJ2-7; TRBD1 aligns across 8 bases. V lost 3 bases and J lost 3; bases outside the gene matches: 10. Per the germline V gene, CDR1 is GTSNPN and CDR2 is SVGIG (reference sequence). The CDR3 is made up of 15 amino acids.

The sample holds many counts of this clonotype. The rearrangement uses TRBV3-1 and TRBJ1-2; TRBD1 matches at 9 bases. Germline V gene lookup returns CDR1 LGHDT and CDR2 YNNKEL (reference sequence). The CDR3 is 13 amino acids. Losses at the gene ends were 1 base for V and 8 bases for J; bases not matched to a gene: 2. CDR3 DNA sequence: TGTGCCAGCAGCCAAGGGACAGGGGACGGCTACACCTTC. Amino acid sequence: CASSQGTGDGYTF.

This clonotype was observed many times. The chain uses TRBV24-1 and TRBJ1-1; unclear D gene. Trimming stripped 7 bases from V and 1 base from J, with 3 bases between. CDR3 length: 11 residues. Germline V gene lookup returns CDR1 KGHDR and CDR2 SFDVKD. Here the CDR3 DNA reads TGTGCCACCAGGAAGAACACTGAAGCTTTCTTT. Translation gives CATRKNTEAFF.

The chain combines TRBV18 with TRBJ1-6; D is possibly TRBD1 (6 bases). The CDR3 contains 14 residues. Germline CDR1 and CDR2: KGHSH and LQKENI. The V and J ends lost 3 bases and 5 bases respectively, with 8 bases between them. CDR3 coding DNA: TGTGCCAGCTCACCGCAGGGGCATAATTCACCCCTCCACTTT. It codes for CASSPQGHNSPLHF.

This clonotype was detected a few times. This chain uses TRBV2 with TRBJ2-7; D unclear. V was cut by 3 bases and J by 3 bases, with 6 bases left in between. Germline V gene data show CDR1 as SNHLY and CDR2 as FYNNEI. The CDR3 has 12 residues. The CDR3 region has the DNA TGTGCCAGCAGTGAGATACTCTACGAGCAGTACTTC. Encoded protein: CASSEILYEQYF.

This clonotype was counted at least ten times. V gene TRBV2 combines with J gene TRBJ2-7, with 9 bases aligning to TRBD2. Germline V lookup: CDR1 SNHLY, CDR2 FYNNEI. CDR3 length: 14 amino acids. V lost 7 bases to trimming and J lost 2 bases; unmatched junction nucleotides: 6. This CDR3 is CASNRLAETYEQYF. The CDR3 bases are TGTGCCAGCAACCGACTAGCGGAAACCTACGAGCAGTACTTC.

This clonotype was counted ten times or more. The rearrangement links TRBV5-4 to TRBJ2-7; the D gene is possibly TRBD2 (5 bases). CDR3 length: 14 amino acids. Per germline, CDR1 SGHNT and CDR2 YYREEE (reference sequence). V lost 4 bases, J lost 6 bases, and 17 bases lay in between. CDR3 in amino acids: CASSGRGFPGEQYF. The CDR3 region has the DNA TGTGCCAGCAGCGGACGGGGATTCCCTGGCGAGCAGTACTTC.

The J gene is TRBJ2-2, the V gene TRBV7-9; the D is unclear. V was shortened by 3 bases and J by 0 bases, with 8 bases between the two germline ends. The CDR3 is 15 residues long. Germline loops: CDR1 SEHNR, CDR2 FQNEAQ (reference sequence). The DNA for the CDR3 is TGTGCCAGCAGCTTGAGCCTATCGAACACCGGGGAGCTGTTTTTT. It is translated as CASSLSLSNTGELFF. The full variable domain, rest sourced from reference TRBV7-9 and TRBJ2-2, is DTGVSQNPRHKITKRGQNVTFRCDPISEHNRLYWYRQTLGQGPEFLTYFQNEAQLEKSRLLSDRFSAERPKGSFSTLEIQRTEQGDSAMYLCASSLSLSNTGELFFGEGSRLTVL.

Ten or more counts support this clonotype. The J gene is TRBJ2-7, the V gene TRBV7-2; no clear D gene. Germline V CDR1 and CDR2: SGHTA, FQGNSA. There are 14 residues in the CDR3. Trimming removed 0 bases from V and 6 bases from J, with 12 bases in between. The CDR3 reads CASSLASQPAEQYF. The CDR3 DNA follows: TGTGCCAGCAGCTTAGCTAGCCAACCTGCCGAGCAGTACTTC.

A remark on this clonotype: The conserved phenylalanine or tryptophan normally closing the CDR3 is absent here, so this likely arose from a read error. Because the CDR3's place on the DNA is in doubt, the DNA is left out and the CDR3 is given as listed by TCRdb. The rearrangement joins TRBV24-1 to TRBJ2-7; no check of the table's D call, TRBD2, against the DNA was made. Inclusive of both ends, the CDR3 amounts to 10 amino acids. CDR1 and CDR2 from the germline V gene are KGHDR and SFDVKD. This CDR3 is CATSDSGLAG.

This rearrangement joins TRBV11-2 to TRBJ2-5, with unresolved D. Deletions cut 2 bases from V and 5 bases from J, with 12 bases between. The V gene's germline CDR1 is SGHAT and CDR2 FQNNGV. CDR3 length equals 14 residues. The CDR3 reads CASSLTPGVETQYF. For the CDR3, the DNA is TGTGCCAGCAGCTTAACCCCGGGTGTGGAGACCCAGTACTTC. Full variable domain (missing parts from reference TRBV11-2 and TRBJ2-5): EAGVAQSPRYKIIEKRQSVAFWCNPISGHATLYWYQQILGQGPKLLIQFQNNGVVDDSQLPKDRFSAERLKGVDSTLKIQPAKLEDSAVYLCASSLTPGVETQYFGPGTRLLVL.

The chain combines TRBV20-1 with TRBJ1-1, with D possibly TRBD1 on 6 matching bases. The germline V gene encodes CDR1 DFQATT and CDR2 SNEGSKA (reference sequence). This CDR3 is 14 amino acids long. Trimming shortened V by 5 bases and J by 11 bases, and 24 bases separated the two germline ends. This CDR3 reads CSAPRGVSSQMAFF. CDR3 coding DNA: TGCAGTGCTCCGAGGGGGGTTTCATCCCAAATGGCTTTCTTT.

This chain joins TRBV7-9 and TRBJ2-7; tentative D call: TRBD1 (5 bases). The V gene's germline CDR1 is SEHNR and CDR2 FQNEAQ (reference sequence). V shed 3 bases and J shed 2 bases, with 11 bases lying between them. This CDR3 contains 14 residues. DNA for the CDR3: TGTGCCAGCAGCTTTGGGGCAGACACCTACGAGCAGTACTTC. Translating gives CASSFGADTYEQYF.

The chain couples TRBV18 to TRBJ1-1; D gene ambiguous. Deletions cut 0 bases from V and 5 bases from J, with 10 bases between. The CDR3 is made up of 14 amino acids. Germline CDR1 is KGHSH and CDR2 is LQKENI. DNA of the CDR3: TGTGCCAGCTCACCACCGAACGGGCGGACTGAAGCTTTCTTT. Translation gives CASSPPNGRTEAFF. Together with reference TRBV18 and TRBJ1-1, the CDR3 gives the full variable domain: NAGVMQNPRHLVRRRGQEARLRCSPMKGHSHVYWYRQLPEEGLKFMVYLQKENIIDESGMPKERFSAEFPKEGPSILRIQQVVRGDSAAYFCASSPPNGRTEAFFGQGTRLTVV.

This clonotype was recorded at least ten times. The CDR3 DNA is TGTGCCACCAGCAGAGCTAACGACATAATGAACACTGAAGCTTTCTTT. Protein sequence: CATSRANDIMNTEAFF. The gene calls are TRBV15 and TRBJ1-1; D is uncertain. This CDR3 has 16 residues. Trimming took off 1 base at V and 0 bases at J, with 12 bases between the two ends. Germline V gene lookup returns CDR1 LNHNV and CDR2 YYDKDF (reference sequence).

J is TRBJ1-5 and V is TRBV7-9; the match to TRBD1 covers 9 bases. V lost 8 bases and J lost 6; bases outside the gene matches: 11. The CDR3 totals 15 residues. Germline V gene data show CDR1 as SEHNR and CDR2 as FQNEAQ (reference sequence). CDR3 in DNA: TGTGCCAGCCTCCCGGGGGGGACAGGGAGTCAGCCCCAGCATTTT. Translated: CASLPGGTGSQPQHF.

The rearrangement uses TRBV6-5 and TRBJ2-7; D is ambiguous. V lost 2 bases to trimming and J lost 2 bases, with 10 bases between them. This CDR3 comprises 14 residues. Germline-derived CDR1 and CDR2 are MNHEY and SVGAGI. DNA for the CDR3: TGTGCCAGCAGTTACGTAGGAATCGCCTACGAGCAGTACTTC. This gives the protein CASSYVGIAYEQYF.

The J gene is TRBJ2-5, the V gene TRBV7-9; TRBD2 aligns across 10 bases. Germline loops: CDR1 SEHNR, CDR2 FQNEAQ (reference sequence). Unmatched junction bases numbered 9, after V lost 6 bases and J lost 2 bases. This CDR3 spans 16 amino acids. The CDR3 region has the DNA TGTGCCAGCAGTTCTGCTCTGACTAGCGGGCAAGAGACCCAGTACTTC. Its translation is CASSSALTSGQETQYF.

This clonotype was detected ten times or more. The chain's CDR3 is CASSPSAGGQETQYF. CDR3 sequence (DNA): TGTGCCAGCAGTCCCTCCGCGGGGGGGCAGGAGACCCAGTACTTC. The V gene is TRBV6-6, the J gene TRBJ2-5, with 9 nucleotides matching TRBD2. Germline values: CDR1 MNHNY, CDR2 SVGAGI (reference sequence). Trimming at V came to 5 bases and at J to 5 bases, leaving 9 bases not matched to a gene. This CDR3 is built from 15 residues.

V gene TRBV19 combines with J gene TRBJ2-7; 9 bases map to TRBD1. The junction had 6 bases not matched to a gene; V was cut back by 7 bases and J by 2 bases. The CDR3 contains 14 residues. Germline values: CDR1 LNHDA, CDR2 SQIVND (reference sequence). The CDR3: CASNTGTGTYEQYF. The DNA of the CDR3 is TGTGCCAGTAACACCGGGACAGGGACCTACGAGCAGTACTTC.